These 19 T cell receptor beta chains share one sample of origin, sequenced in a study of cytomegalovirus exposure and HLA in healthy donors. In the PCR, 60 Vbeta and 13 Jbeta primers were used. Produced via immunoSEQ multiplex PCR; TCRdb's table is partial and in-frame only. The sample records 90,000 to 120,000 clones, around 76% being singletons. Sequencing was done on a sample of PBMCs. The origin of the receptors is a man under 40 in good health and CMV-seropositive.

V usage is TRBV5-4 and J usage is TRBJ2-7, with D perhaps matching TRBD1 (6 bases). V was cut by 4 bases and J by 6 bases, with 20 bases left in between. The CDR3 runs 15 residues. Germline V CDR1 and CDR2: SGHNT, YYREEE (reference sequence). The CDR3 is CASSLASRTDLEQYF. CDR3 nucleotide sequence: TGTGCCAGCAGCCTTGCTTCGAGGACAGATCTCGAGCAGTACTTC.

In DNA form, the CDR3 reads TGTGCCAGCAGCGGCCGGGACAGGGGGCTAAACACCGGGGAGCTGTTTTTT. Protein product: CASSGRDRGLNTGELFF. The chain carries TRBV7-3 and TRBJ2-2, with 12 bases lining up with TRBD1. The CDR3 spans 17 residues. Germline assignment: CDR1 SGHTA and CDR2 FQGTGA. V shed 5 bases and J 2 bases; nucleotides not matched to a gene: 6.

The CDR3 loop is CASRLEGQGAYTQYF. CDR3 sequence (DNA): TGTGCCAGCCGACTGGAGGGACAGGGGGCTTATACGCAGTATTTT. The chain recombines TRBV5-8 with TRBJ2-3, with 12 bases matching TRBD1. Per the germline V gene, CDR1 is SGHTS and CDR2 is YDEGEE. V lost 7 bases and J lost 7; bases outside the gene matches: 10. The CDR3 spans 15 residues.

This sequence joins TRBV5-1 and TRBJ2-3, with a possible D match to TRBD1 (5 bases). The germline V gene has CDR1 SGHRS and CDR2 YFSETQ. The V gene lost 4 bases and the J gene lost 1 base, with 10 bases spanning the gap. The CDR3 is 14 amino acids. CDR3 sequence: CASSRIGGTDTQYF. CDR3 DNA sequence: TGCGCCAGCAGCAGGATAGGGGGCACAGATACGCAGTATTTT.

This clone was detected a few times. V usage is TRBV5-3 and J usage is TRBJ1-2; the match to TRBD1 covers 12 bases. TRBV5-3 is classed as an ORF, of uncertain function. V dropped 4 bases and J dropped 6; count of bases not matched to a gene: 7. This CDR3 comprises 15 residues. The CDR3 protein is CARSGGDRGQHGYTF. The DNA for the CDR3 is TGTGCCAGAAGCGGGGGGGACAGGGGGCAACATGGCTACACCTTC.

This clone was seen ten or more times. The V call is TRBV11-2, the J call TRBJ1-1; D is unclear. V dropped 0 bases and J dropped 5 bases, with 7 bases sitting between them. The CDR3 is 13 amino acids. CDR1 and CDR2 (germline): SGHAT, FQNNGV. The CDR3 region is CASSLDPPTEAFF. CDR3 nucleotides: TGTGCCAGCAGCTTAGATCCCCCGACTGAAGCTTTCTTT.

This clone was counted once. CDR3: CASGLVRSGQWTELGEQYF. CDR3 DNA: TGTGCTAGTGGTTTGGTACGTTCGGGACAGTGGACCGAATTGGGCGAGCAGTACTTC. This rearrangement joins TRBV12-5 to TRBJ2-7, with TRBD1 matching over 7 bases. From germline, CDR1 is LGHNT and CDR2 FRNRAP. Germline trimming cut 0 bases from V and 6 bases from J; bases unmatched to any gene: 20. The CDR3 has 19 amino acids.

CDR3 protein: CASSSTAGELFF. CDR3 sequence (DNA): TGTGCCAGCTCCTCAACGGCCGGGGAGCTGTTTTTT. This chain links TRBV5-6 with TRBJ2-2, with D hard to call. The germline gives CDR1 SGHDT, CDR2 YYEEEE. The CDR3 has 12 residues. Between the trimmed V and J ends, which lost 7 bases and 6 bases, there was a span of 10 bases. Full variable domain (remainder filled in from reference TRBV5-6 and TRBJ2-2): DAGVTQSPTHLIKTRGQQVTLRCSPKSGHDTVSWYQQALGQGPQFIFQYYEEEERQRGNFPDRFSGHQFPNYSSELNVNALLLGDSALYLCASSSTAGELFFGEGSRLTVL.

For the CDR3, the DNA is TGTGCCAGCAGCCGGTCTCTGGACAGGGGGCGGGCAGATACGCAGTATTTT. Translating it yields CASSRSLDRGRADTQYF. This rearrangement joins TRBV14 to TRBJ2-3, with 11 bases identical to TRBD1. The CDR3 is 17 amino acids. The ends lost 4 bases at V and 4 bases at J; junction bases unmatched: 10. Germline V gene sequence: CDR1 SGHDN, CDR2 FVKESK.

The V call is TRBV5-4, the J call TRBJ2-7; 7 bases fit TRBD1. Germline values: CDR1 SGHNT, CDR2 YYREEE (reference sequence). The CDR3 has 15 residues. V lost 5 bases, J lost 3 bases, and 11 bases stayed unmatched. CDR3: CASSSRQGVDYEQYF. The CDR3 DNA sequence: TGTGCCAGCAGTTCAAGACAGGGTGTCGACTACGAGCAGTACTTC.

This clone occurred once. This chain uses TRBV7-8 with TRBJ2-3, with 10 bases identical to TRBD2. J lost 5 bases, V lost 2 bases, and 10 bases had no gene match. This CDR3 is built from 17 residues. CDR1 SGHVS and CDR2 FQNEAQ come from the germline V gene. The CDR3 DNA sequence: TGTGCCAGCAGCTTAACAGTCTCAGCGGGGGGGCGAGATACGCAGTATTTT. Translation gives CASSLTVSAGGRDTQYF.

This sequence joins TRBV6-5 and TRBJ1-6, with D tentatively TRBD1 (6 bases). The CDR3 covers 15 residues. Germline V gene sequence: CDR1 MNHEY, CDR2 SVGAGI. Trimming removed 5 bases from V and 7 bases from J, with 15 bases in between. The DNA for the CDR3 is TGTGCCAGCAGTGGACGGACAGATATAAATTCACCCCTCCACTTT. Amino acid sequence: CASSGRTDINSPLHF.

The chain combines TRBV2 with TRBJ1-2, with a weak D call TRBD1 (5 bases). The CDR3 length is 12 residues. Germline CDR1 reads SNHLY; CDR2 reads FYNNEI. The V end lost 4 bases, the J end lost 7 bases, and 10 bases lay between the germline ends. In DNA, the CDR3 is TGTGCCAGCAGTGGGCAGGGAATTGGCTACACCTTC. It encodes CASSGQGIGYTF.

This clone showed up just once. The chain is built from TRBV9 and TRBJ1-2; 8 positions match TRBD1. The CDR3 totals 16 residues. The germline V gene has CDR1 SGDLS and CDR2 YYNGEE. V gave up 1 base and J gave up 2 bases; unmatched junction bases: 7. This CDR3 is CASSVLPGQGNYGYTF. The CDR3 DNA reads TGTGCCAGCAGCGTACTCCCCGGACAGGGCAACTATGGCTACACCTTC.

In DNA form, the CDR3 reads TGTGCCAGCAGTTTGGGGACAGGGGCCCCTCTAGAGACCCAGTACTTC. Its protein product is CASSLGTGAPLETQYF. The chain uses TRBV6-5 and TRBJ2-5; TRBD1 agrees at 10 bases. CDR3 length: 16 residues. V lost 4 bases to trimming and J lost 4 bases; unmatched junction nucleotides: 9. The V gene's germline CDR1 is MNHEY and CDR2 SVGAGI.

The genes are TRBV18 and TRBJ2-4; TRBD1 is a possible D gene (5 bases). CDR1 KGHSH and CDR2 LQKENI come from the germline V gene. The V end was cut by 6 bases, the J end by 1 base, with 10 bases between. There are 14 residues in the CDR3. The CDR3 sequence: CASSSGFAKNIQYF. CDR3 coding DNA: TGTGCCAGCTCGTCAGGGTTTGCCAAAAACATTCAGTACTTC. The variable domain in full, completed from reference TRBV18 and TRBJ2-4, reads NAGVMQNPRHLVRRRGQEARLRCSPMKGHSHVYWYRQLPEEGLKFMVYLQKENIIDESGMPKERFSAEFPKEGPSILRIQQVVRGDSAAYFCASSSGFAKNIQYFGAGTRLSVL.

The J gene is TRBJ1-1, the V gene TRBV10-3; D is uncertain. Germline V gives CDR1 ENHRY, CDR2 SYGVKD. This CDR3 has 13 residues. Trimming left V 7 bases short and J 2 bases short, with 11 bases between. The CDR3 protein is CAIKGDFNTEAFF. In DNA, the CDR3 is TGTGCCATCAAAGGAGACTTCAACACTGAAGCTTTCTTT.

The genes are TRBV5-1 and TRBJ2-7, with TRBD2 identical over 10 bases. The CDR3 runs to 15 residues. V lost 3 bases, J lost 4 bases, and 7 bases stayed unmatched. Germline CDR1 is SGHRS and CDR2 is YFSETQ. The CDR3 nucleotides are TGCGCCAGCAGCTGGGCTAGCGGGGGAACATACGAGCAGTACTTC. Translating gives CASSWASGGTYEQYF. Full variable domain (missing parts from reference TRBV5-1 and TRBJ2-7): KAGVTQTPRYLIKTRGQQVTLSCSPISGHRSVSWYQQTPGQGLQFLFEYFSETQRNKGNFPGRFSGRQFSNSRSEMNVSTLELGDSALYLCASSWASGGTYEQYFGPGTRLTVT.

The J gene is TRBJ1-5, the V gene TRBV6-5; 10 positions match TRBD1. The germline gives CDR1 MNHEY, CDR2 SVGAGI. J gave up 5 bases and V 2 bases, and 3 bases lay outside the gene matches. The CDR3 is 15 amino acids. The DNA for the CDR3 is TGTGCCAGCAGTTACACAGGACAGGGGGATCAGCCCCAGCATTTT. Residues: CASSYTGQGDQPQHF.